The source of this T cell receptor beta chain is a study of T cell repertoires in cytomegalovirus infection. The wider study: In public TCR beta signatures, there were indications of both CMV infection and matching HLA type.

Germline CDR1 is MNHEY and CDR2 is SVGAGI. This CDR3 comprises 13 residues. The V segment lost 6 bases and the J segment 9 bases; nucleotides outside the gene matches: 8. Via MiXCR, TCRdb re-called the reads, giving one row per CDR3 protein. The repertoire has 200,000 to 300,000 distinct CDR3 sequences, about 13% of them found once; the top ten carry 8.5% to 10%. The clonotype was recovered from a human donor in good health (CMV status not recorded). Some clones in this sample may be carry-over from other donors' samples. The genes are TRBV6-5 and TRBJ2-1; 7 nucleotides align to TRBD2. Sample: PBMCs. The CDR3 sequence is CASSYRREAEQFF. In nucleotides, the CDR3 is TGTGCCAGCAGCTATCGCCGGGAGGCTGAGCAGTTCTTC.